This note documents a single T cell receptor (beta chain) sequence. Its antigen is as yet unknown. Produced via immunoSEQ multiplex PCR; TCRdb's table is partial and in-frame only. Found here are about 2.4 million clones, more than 90% of them singletons; the top ten hold around 0.14%. This specimen comes from a study of shared clonotypes between healthy human individuals. Study summary: A donor's plate count was three for CD4 naive and three for CD4 memory; CD8 naive had two and CD8 memory one. Findings of the study overall: Genetic and exposure-history diversity was limited by the few donors.

V lost 0 bases and J 2 bases, leaving 9 bases between the germline ends. CDR1 and CDR2 from the germline V gene are SGHNT and YYREEE (reference sequence). The CDR3 is 14 residues long. The rearrangement links TRBV5-4 to TRBJ2-7; D not certain. This sequence originates from a man in his late teens or twenties in good health. The sequencing input was naive CD4+ T cells sorted from blood. Subset given: CD45RA+ positively selected. CDR3: CASSLALSPYEQYF. DNA of the CDR3: TGTGCCAGCAGCTTGGCCTTATCTCCCTACGAGCAGTACTTC.